This passage covers 3 T cell receptor beta chains from one sample sequenced in a study of T cells in Graves' hyperthyroidism and ophthalmopathy. Using RNA transcripts as the source, TCR beta CDR3 regions were amplified. The HTBI primer set drove a first-round RT-PCR of the TCR CDR3. TCRdb called the multiplex PCR reads again in MiXCR, with one record for every CDR3 protein. The table has 600,000 to 650,000 distinct CDR3 sequences, less than 25% seen once. Sequenced input: blood. The receptors derive from a young man with Graves' ophthalmopathy.

J is TRBJ2-1 and V is TRBV7-9; D gene unclear. In germline, CDR1 is SEHNR, CDR2 FQNEAQ (reference sequence). The V end was cut by 4 bases, the J end by 5 bases, with 15 bases between. There are 15 residues in the CDR3. The CDR3: CASSSRALMDNEQFF. The CDR3 nucleotides are TGTGCCAGCAGCTCACGAGCGCTCATGGACAATGAGCAGTTCTTC.

This clonotype has only a few counts. The rearrangement links TRBV6-2 or TRBV6-3 to TRBJ2-7; a possible D gene is TRBD2 (5 bases). The CDR3 is made up of 13 amino acids. From germline, CDR1 is MNHEY and CDR2 SVGEGT. CDR3 in amino acids: CATEDGSSYEQYF. CDR3 sequence (DNA): TGTGCGACGGAGGATGGGAGCTCCTACGAGCAGTACTTC.

This chain links TRBV2 with TRBJ1-3; D gene uncertain. This CDR3 comprises 16 residues. V was shortened by 6 bases and J by 0 bases, with 15 bases between the two germline ends. Germline V CDR1 and CDR2: SNHLY, FYNNEI. The DNA for the CDR3 is TGTGCCAGCAGCCGAATGGGCACATCCTCTGGAAACACCATATATTTT. Residues: CASSRMGTSSGNTIYF.